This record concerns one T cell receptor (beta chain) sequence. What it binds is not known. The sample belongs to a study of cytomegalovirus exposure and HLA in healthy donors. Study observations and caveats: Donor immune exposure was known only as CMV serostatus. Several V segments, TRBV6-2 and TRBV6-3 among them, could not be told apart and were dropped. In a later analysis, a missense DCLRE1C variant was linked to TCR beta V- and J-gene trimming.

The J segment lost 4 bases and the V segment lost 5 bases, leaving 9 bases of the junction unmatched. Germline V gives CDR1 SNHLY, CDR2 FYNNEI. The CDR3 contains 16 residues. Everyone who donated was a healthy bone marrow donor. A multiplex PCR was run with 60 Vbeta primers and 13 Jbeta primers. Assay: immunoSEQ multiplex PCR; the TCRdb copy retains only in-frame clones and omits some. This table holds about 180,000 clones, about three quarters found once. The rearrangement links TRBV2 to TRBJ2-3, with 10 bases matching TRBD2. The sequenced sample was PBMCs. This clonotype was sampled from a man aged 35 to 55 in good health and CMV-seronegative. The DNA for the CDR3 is TGTGCCAGCAGTAGAGGTAGCGGGGGGTGGGCAGATACGCAGTATTTT. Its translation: CASSRGSGGWADTQYF. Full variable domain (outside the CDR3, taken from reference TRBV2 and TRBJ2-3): EPEVTQTPSHQVTQMGQEVILRCVPISNHLYFYWYRQILGQKVEFLVSFYNNEISEKSEIFDDQFSVERPDGSNFTLKIRSTKLEDSAMYFCASSRGSGGWADTQYFGPGTRLTVL.